Below, 13 T cell receptor beta chains from the same sample are listed, as sequenced in a study of Graves' ophthalmopathy and Graves' hyperthyroidism. Amplified TCR beta CDR3 regions were obtained using RNA transcripts as template. A first-round RT-PCR used HTBI primers, followed by a second-round multiplex PCR. TCRdb itself ran the multiplex PCR reads through MiXCR, one entry per CDR3 protein. This sample yields approximately 1.2 million distinct CDR3 sequences, of which about 35% are seen a single time; around 10% belongs to the top ten. Input material: peripheral blood or thyroid tissue (not recorded which). The receptors originated from an adult man with Graves' hyperthyroidism.

The chain carries TRBV12-3 or TRBV12-4 and TRBJ1-6, with D hard to call. The CDR3 runs to 18 residues. V shed 4 bases and J shed 0 bases, with 16 bases lying between them. CDR3 sequence (DNA): TGTGCCAGCAGTTCCCGCAAAGACTGGAGCTCCTATAATTCACCCCTCCACTTT. Protein: CASSSRKDWSSYNSPLHF.

This clonotype appeared many times. This chain links TRBV20-1 with TRBJ2-5; TRBD2 aligns across 9 bases. Germline CDR1 is DFQATT and CDR2 is SNEGSKA (reference sequence). J was trimmed by 5 bases and V by 3 bases; bases with no gene match: 13. This CDR3 is built from 16 residues. In nucleotides, the CDR3 is TGCAGTGCTAGCCCCTTCGGGCGGGGGGGCCAGGAGACCCAGTACTTC. This encodes CSASPFGRGGQETQYF.

This clonotype was recorded many times. The gene calls are TRBV5-1 and TRBJ1-2; D unresolved. The ends were cut back, 0 bases at V and 6 bases at J, with 12 bases in the middle. Looked up from germline, CDR1 is SGHRS and CDR2 is YFSETQ. CDR3 size: 14 residues. The CDR3 loop reads CASSLDIGRDGYTF. The CDR3 DNA reads as TGCGCCAGCAGCTTGGATATAGGGAGGGATGGCTACACCTTC.

This clonotype was recorded once. The V and J genes are TRBV20-1 and TRBJ2-3, with 7 bases fitting TRBD2. The V gene's germline CDR1 is DFQATT and CDR2 SNEGSKA (reference sequence). The CDR3 loop spans 18 amino acids. V shed 5 bases and J 0 bases; nucleotides not matched to a gene: 17. CDR3 in amino acids: CSASYMGGRSGSTDTQYF. The CDR3 DNA sequence: TGCAGTGCTTCCTACATGGGCGGGAGATCGGGTAGCACAGATACGCAGTATTTT.

The chain employs TRBV20-1 and TRBJ2-5; either TRBD1 or TRBD2 may supply D (5 bases each). Trimming left V 2 bases short and J 4 bases short, with 14 bases between. Germline V gene sequence: CDR1 DFQATT, CDR2 SNEGSKA (reference sequence). The CDR3 covers 14 residues. The CDR3 sequence is CSARLTRAGETQYF. In nucleotides, the CDR3 is TGCAGTGCTAGATTGACCAGGGCGGGAGAGACCCAGTACTTC.

At least ten counts were recorded for this clonotype. The chain carries TRBV10-3 and TRBJ2-5, with a possible D match to TRBD2 (5 bases). This CDR3 has 16 amino acids. Looked up from germline, CDR1 is ENHRY and CDR2 is SYGVKD. The V gene lost 3 bases and the J gene lost 5 bases, with 19 bases spanning the gap. For the CDR3, the DNA is TGTGCCATCAGTGAACCGGACGCCGGGGTGGAGGAGACCCAGTACTTC. Encoded protein: CAISEPDAGVEETQYF.

This clonotype has only a few counts. V and J are TRBV5-6 and TRBJ2-2; 9 positions match TRBD1. CDR3 size: 15 residues. The V gene's germline CDR1 is SGHDT and CDR2 YYEEEE. The V and J ends lost 1 base and 3 bases, in that order; junction bases with no gene match: 1. The CDR3 DNA sequence: TGTGCCAGCAGCTTGCGACAGGGGGACACCGGGGAGCTGTTTTTT. Amino acids: CASSLRQGDTGELFF. Full variable domain (outside the CDR3, taken from reference TRBV5-6 and TRBJ2-2): DAGVTQSPTHLIKTRGQQVTLRCSPKSGHDTVSWYQQALGQGPQFIFQYYEEEERQRGNFPDRFSGHQFPNYSSELNVNALLLGDSALYLCASSLRQGDTGELFFGEGSRLTVL.

This clonotype has a count of ten or more. The chain combines TRBV11-2 with TRBJ1-5, with 8 positions matching TRBD1. V lost 5 bases, J lost 1 base, and 7 bases stayed unmatched. The germline V gene has CDR1 SGHAT and CDR2 FQNNGV. CDR3 length: 16 residues. The CDR3: CASSPTTGVSNQPQHF. The CDR3 DNA sequence: TGTGCCAGCAGCCCAACGACAGGGGTAAGCAATCAGCCCCAGCATTTT.

At least ten counts were recorded for this clonotype. The chain uses TRBV29-1 and TRBJ2-2; possible D gene TRBD1, 5 bases. Trimming pared 4 bases from V and 1 base from J, leaving 10 bases between. Germline loops: CDR1 SQVTM, CDR2 ANQGSEA. The CDR3 consists of 14 residues. The DNA of the CDR3 is TGCAGCGTTGGGACACAGGTGAACACCGGGGAGCTGTTTTTT. Residues: CSVGTQVNTGELFF.

This clonotype was seen repeatedly, ten times or more. The chain couples TRBV7-3 to TRBJ2-5; 8 positions match TRBD1. With 5 bases clipped from V and 1 base from J, the junction kept 9 bases outside the gene matches. Germline V lookup: CDR1 SGHTA, CDR2 FQGTGA. The CDR3 runs to 16 residues. The DNA of the CDR3 is TGTGCCAGCAGCAAGGGGACAGGAGTAAGCCAAGAGACCCAGTACTTC. Translated: CASSKGTGVSQETQYF.

As for this clonotype: A much more abundant neighbour one base away suggests this may be a read error. The chain is built from TRBV5-6 and TRBJ1-1; 8 bases fit TRBD1. The CDR3 sequence is 13 residues long. Trimming cost V 1 base and J 6 bases; bases outside gene matches: 2. The germline V gene has CDR1 SGHDT and CDR2 YYEEEE. The CDR3 DNA follows: TGTGCCAGCAGCTTGCAGGGGGCCCCTGAAGCTTTCTTT. Protein product: CASSLQGAPEAFF. Full variable domain (rest looked up from reference TRBV5-6 and TRBJ1-1): DAGVTQSPTHLIKTRGQQVTLRCSPKSGHDTVSWYQQALGQGPQFIFQYYEEEERQRGNFPDRFSGHQFPNYSSELNVNALLLGDSALYLCASSLQGAPEAFFGQGTRLTVV.

This clonotype was recorded only once. The chain employs TRBV20-1 and TRBJ1-2, with D possibly matching TRBD1 (6 bases). The germline gives CDR1 DFQATT, CDR2 SNEGSKA (reference sequence). The V gene lost 3 bases and the J gene lost 4 bases, with 9 bases spanning the gap. The CDR3 consists of 12 residues. Here the CDR3 DNA reads TGCAGTGCTAGTGGACAGCCCTATGGCTACACCTTC. Its protein is CSASGQPYGYTF.

This clonotype was seen a handful of times. The genes are TRBV30 and TRBJ2-2; the D is unclear. Trimming removed 7 bases at V and 5 bases at J, with 14 bases between. Germline V gene sequence: CDR1 GTSNPN, CDR2 SVGIG (reference sequence). This CDR3 is built from 13 residues. The CDR3 DNA sequence: TGTGCCTTACCCCGTTTGGGGACCGGGGAGCTGTTTTTT. Translated: CALPRLGTGELFF.